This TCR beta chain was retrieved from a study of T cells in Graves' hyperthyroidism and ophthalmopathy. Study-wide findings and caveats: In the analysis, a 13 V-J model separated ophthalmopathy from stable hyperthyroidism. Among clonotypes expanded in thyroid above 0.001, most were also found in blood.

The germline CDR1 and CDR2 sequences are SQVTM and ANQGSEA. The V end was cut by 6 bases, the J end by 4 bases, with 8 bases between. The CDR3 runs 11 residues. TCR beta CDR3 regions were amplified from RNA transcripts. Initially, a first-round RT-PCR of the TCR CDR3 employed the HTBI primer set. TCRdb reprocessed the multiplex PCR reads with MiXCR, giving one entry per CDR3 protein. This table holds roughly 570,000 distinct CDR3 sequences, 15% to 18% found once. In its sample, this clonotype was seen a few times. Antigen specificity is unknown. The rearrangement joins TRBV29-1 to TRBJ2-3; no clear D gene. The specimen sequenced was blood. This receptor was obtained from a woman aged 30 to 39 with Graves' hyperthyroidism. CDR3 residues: CSVAQPDTQYF. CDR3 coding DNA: TGCAGCGTAGCCCAGCCAGATACGCAGTATTTT.